This T cell receptor (beta chain) emerged from a study of cytotoxic CD8 clonotypes in ibrutinib-treated CLL. Study summary: Response sampling came at median 12 months of treatment, ranging about 6 to 36 months.

Germline lookup yields CDR1 LGHNA and CDR2 YSLEER. The CDR3 length is 13 residues. V was trimmed by 1 base and J by 10 bases, leaving 10 bases between them. Profiling relied on immunoSEQ multiplex PCR, and the TCRdb table lists in-frame clones only, not all of them. The sample shows under 300,000 clones, roughly four fifths of them seen only once. General study findings and limits: Baseline clonality was higher than in age-matched healthy donors and moved in step with circulating CD8+ T-cell counts. Sampling times, which were not matched between the groups, differed between sustained-remission patients and progressing patients.

As to this clone: Its target is not known.

Libraries of TCR beta were made from approximately 1.9 micrograms of genomic DNA that came from cryopreserved PBMCs. The receptor comes from a human donor with chronic lymphocytic leukemia. The material was PBMCs, obtained at disease progression, from a patient treated with ibrutinib. The genes are TRBV4-3 and TRBJ2-2, with D uncertain. The CDR3 here is CASSQVIWEELFF. The CDR3 nucleotides are TGCGCCAGCAGCCAAGTTATTTGGGAGGAGCTGTTTTTT.